A single sample is the source of the 27 T cell receptor beta chains below, sequenced in a study of T cells after yellow fever vaccination. Using its own MiXCR run on the 5' RACE reads, TCRdb lists one record per CDR3 protein. The sample includes just under 600,000 distinct CDR3 sequences, about 13% seen only once; the top ten take roughly an eighth. Material: PBMCs, obtained on the day of the yellow fever booster vaccination. Source of these receptors: a man aged 25 to 40 who received the YFV17D yellow fever vaccine.

This rearrangement joins TRBV20-1 to TRBJ2-2; 7 bases are a match to TRBD2. Germline loops: CDR1 DFQATT, CDR2 SNEGSKA (reference sequence). The V and J ends lost 5 bases and 0 bases, in that order; junction bases with no gene match: 6. The CDR3 has 15 amino acids. The CDR3 protein is CSALALAANTGELFF. The DNA for the CDR3 is TGCAGTGCTTTGGCGCTAGCGGCGAACACCGGGGAGCTGTTTTTT.

This chain uses TRBV20-1 with TRBJ1-4; D is unclear. The V end lost 1 base, the J end lost 3 bases, and 21 bases lay between the germline ends. This CDR3 has 18 amino acids. Germline-derived CDR1 and CDR2 are DFQATT and SNEGSKA (reference sequence). In nucleotides, the CDR3 is TGCAGTGCTAGAGTCCCTGGGGAATTTAAAACGCCTAATGAAAAACTGTTTTTT. It codes for CSARVPGEFKTPNEKLFF.

The sample holds a few counts of this clonotype. This rearrangement joins TRBV6-2 or TRBV6-3 to TRBJ2-1; 10 nucleotides match TRBD2. Germline CDR1 is MNHEY and CDR2 is SVGEGT. The trim removed 4 bases at V and 9 bases at J, leaving 12 bases unmatched. The CDR3 runs to 16 residues. The CDR3 is CASSFEAGGSLGEQFF. DNA for the CDR3: TGTGCCAGCAGTTTTGAAGCGGGAGGGAGTCTGGGTGAGCAGTTCTTC.

About this clonotype: Relative to the germline gene, one junction end is altered; a read error may explain this. The J gene is TRBJ1-2, the V gene TRBV12-3 or TRBV12-4; D may be TRBD1 (5 bases). The CDR3 is 13 amino acids. The CDR3 DNA reads TGTGTCAGCAGTCCCGGGACGGTCTATGGCTACACCTTC. Translating it yields CVSSPGTVYGYTF.

This chain links TRBV15 with TRBJ2-7; perhaps TRBD2 as D (6 bases). The CDR3 spans 14 residues. V was pared by 5 bases and J by 4 bases, with 15 bases between. Germline loops: CDR1 LNHNV, CDR2 YYDKDF (reference sequence). CDR3 amino acids: CATSLTGSGYEQYF. For the CDR3, the DNA is TGTGCCACCAGCCTGACCGGGAGTGGATACGAGCAGTACTTC.

This clonotype was seen a few times. The chain is built from TRBV19 and TRBJ1-5; D perhaps matches TRBD1 (5 bases). CDR1 and CDR2 (germline): LNHDA, SQIVND (reference sequence). Trimming left V 10 bases short and J 0 bases short, with 13 bases between. The CDR3 consists of 14 residues. Written as DNA, the CDR3 is TGTGCCATTTCGGGACGATATAGCAATCAGCCCCAGCATTTT. Its protein is CAISGRYSNQPQHF.

This clonotype showed up just a few times. J is TRBJ2-7 and V is TRBV5-5; 8 nucleotides match TRBD2. With V trimmed by 3 bases and J by 0 bases, 5 bases remained unmatched. This CDR3 is built from 15 residues. Per germline, CDR1 SGHKS and CDR2 YYEKEE (reference sequence). The CDR3: CASSSRLANSYEQYF. The CDR3 DNA reads as TGTGCCAGCAGCTCTCGACTAGCGAACTCCTACGAGCAGTACTTC.

The chain carries TRBV4-3 and TRBJ2-7; TRBD2 agrees at 9 bases. After removal of 0 bases from V and 5 bases from J, the junction contained 5 bases not matched to a gene. Germline V lookup: CDR1 LGHNA, CDR2 YSLEER. The CDR3 has 15 residues. CDR3 sequence (DNA): TGCGCCAGCAGCCAAGAGAGGACTAGCGTCCACGAGCAGTACTTC. Translated, it gives CASSQERTSVHEQYF.

This chain joins TRBV15 and TRBJ2-5; D might be TRBD2 (7 bases). This CDR3 has 17 amino acids. The V and J ends lost 0 bases and 2 bases respectively, with 16 bases between them. Looked up from germline, CDR1 is LNHNV and CDR2 is YYDKDF (reference sequence). In DNA, the CDR3 is TGTGCCACCAGCAGAGATGCGGGGGCGCGATGGCAAGAGACCCAGTACTTC. Residues: CATSRDAGARWQETQYF. The full variable domain, completed using reference TRBV15 and TRBJ2-5, is DAMVIQNPRYQVTQFGKPVTLSCSQTLNHNVMYWYQQKSSQAPKLLFHYYDKDFNNEADTPDNFQSRRPNTSFCFLDIRSPGLGDTAMYLCATSRDAGARWQETQYFGPGTRLLVL.

This clonotype was picked up a small number of times. V usage is TRBV29-1 and J usage is TRBJ2-1; possibly TRBD2 for D (5 bases). The germline V gene encodes CDR1 SQVTM and CDR2 ANQGSEA. The CDR3 length is 13 residues. Trimming removed 5 bases from V and 6 bases from J, with 14 bases in between. This CDR3 is CSVRTPSRNEQFF. In DNA form, the CDR3 reads TGCAGCGTTCGGACTCCCTCCCGCAATGAGCAGTTCTTC.

This chain connects TRBV27 to TRBJ2-3; 10 nucleotides align to TRBD1. J lost 2 bases, V lost 7 bases, and 12 bases had no gene match. The germline CDR1 and CDR2 sequences are MNHEY and SMNVEV (reference sequence). This CDR3 spans 17 amino acids. CDR3 nucleotides: TGTGCCAGCACTCCGATATTGACAGGGGGCCTCACAGATACGCAGTATTTT. It encodes CASTPILTGGLTDTQYF.

The J gene is TRBJ2-7, the V gene TRBV18, with 8 bases identical to TRBD1. The CDR3 covers 14 residues. Germline CDR1 KGHSH, CDR2 LQKENI. Trimming took 0 bases from V and 4 from J; bases not matched to a gene: 2. CDR3 loop: CASSPPQGAYEQYF. In DNA, the CDR3 is TGTGCCAGCTCACCACCCCAGGGGGCGTACGAGCAGTACTTC. Full variable domain (rest looked up from reference TRBV18 and TRBJ2-7): NAGVMQNPRHLVRRRGQEARLRCSPMKGHSHVYWYRQLPEEGLKFMVYLQKENIIDESGMPKERFSAEFPKEGPSILRIQQVVRGDSAAYFCASSPPQGAYEQYFGPGTRLTVT.

This clonotype showed up just once. The CDR3 does not close with the conserved phenylalanine or tryptophan, likely indicating a read error. V usage is TRBV18 and J usage is TRBJ2-1; unclear D gene. Germline V lookup: CDR1 KGHSH, CDR2 LQKENI. This CDR3 has 12 amino acids. Deletions cut 4 bases from V and 4 bases from J, with 5 bases between. The CDR3 bases are TGTGCCAGCTCACTTACTTACAATGAGCAGTTCTTA. It yields the protein CASSLTYNEQFL.

This clonotype was picked up a small number of times. V gene TRBV4-3 combines with J gene TRBJ2-5; perhaps D is TRBD1 or TRBD2 (5 bases each). Trimming removed 4 bases at V and 5 bases at J, with 14 bases between. Germline V gene data show CDR1 as LGHNA and CDR2 as YSLEER. The CDR3 length is 14 residues. This CDR3 reads CASSLGTASETQYF. In DNA form, the CDR3 reads TGCGCCAGCAGCCTAGGGACCGCGTCGGAGACCCAGTACTTC.

This clonotype occurred a few times. This chain links TRBV24-1 with TRBJ2-2, with D unclear. V lost 3 bases and J 6 bases, leaving 4 bases between the germline ends. Looked up from germline, CDR1 is KGHDR and CDR2 is SFDVKD. The CDR3 is 12 amino acids. The CDR3 DNA reads as TGTGCCACCAGTGATGGGGCCGGGGAGCTGTTTTTT. It encodes CATSDGAGELFF.

This clonotype appeared a few times. This chain joins TRBV7-8 and TRBJ2-3; D may be TRBD2 (7 bases). CDR1 SGHVS and CDR2 FQNEAQ come from the germline V gene. The CDR3 length is 15 residues. Between the trimmed V and J ends, which lost 4 bases and 5 bases, there was a span of 16 bases. CDR3 residues: CASSSGAGVVDTQYF. The CDR3 DNA sequence: TGTGCCAGCAGCTCAGGGGCGGGAGTGGTAGATACGCAGTATTTT.

The rearrangement joins TRBV7-8 to TRBJ2-5; D perhaps matches TRBD2 (5 bases). V lost 4 bases to trimming and J lost 7 bases, with 10 bases between them. The CDR3 runs to 12 residues. CDR1 and CDR2 from the germline V gene are SGHVS and FQNEAQ. The CDR3 reads CASSSLGGTQYF. The CDR3 region has the DNA TGTGCCAGCAGCTCCCTTGGAGGGACCCAGTACTTC.

This clonotype appeared a few times. The V call is TRBV12-3 or TRBV12-4, the J call TRBJ2-1; 8 bases are shared with TRBD1. The CDR3 loop spans 14 amino acids. Trimming took 7 bases from V and 5 from J; bases not matched to a gene: 7. The CDR3 spells CASTAGQENNEQFF. In DNA, the CDR3 is TGTGCCAGCACCGCGGGACAGGAAAACAATGAGCAGTTCTTC.

This clonotype occurred many times. This chain connects TRBV20-1 to TRBJ2-1; 10 bases agree with TRBD2. The ends lost 5 bases at V and 5 bases at J; junction bases unmatched: 9. Germline CDR1 is DFQATT and CDR2 is SNEGSKA (reference sequence). This CDR3 has 15 residues. The chain's CDR3 is CSAPSSGSVDNEQFF. CDR3 DNA: TGCAGTGCTCCGTCTAGCGGGAGCGTCGACAATGAGCAGTTCTTC.

This clonotype has more than one count but fewer than ten. V usage is TRBV18 and J usage is TRBJ1-4, with a weak D call TRBD1 (5 bases). CDR3 length: 16 residues. Germline V gene data show CDR1 as KGHSH and CDR2 as LQKENI. V lost 4 bases and J lost 5, with 17 bases in between. The CDR3 loop is CASSRGFGTSNEKLFF. The CDR3, as DNA: TGTGCCAGCTCACGGGGATTCGGGACGTCAAATGAAAAACTGTTTTTT.

The chain recombines TRBV12-3 or TRBV12-4 with TRBJ2-1; no clear D. Trimming removed 2 bases at V and 10 bases at J, with 12 bases between. There are 13 residues in the CDR3. CDR3: CASSLLPRQEQFF. The CDR3 DNA reads as TGTGCCAGCAGTTTATTACCCAGGCAGGAGCAGTTCTTC.

V and J are TRBV12-3 or TRBV12-4 and TRBJ1-2; 7 nucleotides agree with TRBD1. V shed 6 bases and J 8 bases; nucleotides not matched to a gene: 9. This CDR3 region has 13 residues. CDR3 region: CASSTDRVGGYTF. The CDR3 DNA follows: TGTGCCAGCAGCACCGACAGGGTAGGAGGCTACACCTTC.

This clonotype was seen only a few times. The chain combines TRBV7-2 with TRBJ2-3; 7 positions match TRBD2. The J segment lost 4 bases and the V segment lost 10 bases, leaving 11 bases of the junction unmatched. The germline gives CDR1 SGHTA, CDR2 FQGNSA. This CDR3 contains 14 residues. The CDR3, as DNA: TGTGCCACGCGGGTCGATGCGGGGGCAGATACGCAGTATTTT. Protein sequence: CATRVDAGADTQYF.

This clonotype showed up many times. The chain links TRBV12-3 or TRBV12-4 to TRBJ2-2, with no clear D. The germline V and J ends were trimmed by 2 bases and 1 base, with 2 bases remaining between them. The CDR3 runs 13 residues. The CDR3 here is CASSLMNTGELFF. In DNA form, the CDR3 reads TGTGCCAGCAGTTTAATGAACACCGGGGAGCTGTTTTTT.

J is TRBJ2-7 and V is TRBV28, with D possibly TRBD2 on 5 matching bases. Germline V gene lookup returns CDR1 MDHEN and CDR2 SYDVKM. There are 12 residues in the CDR3. This CDR3 reads CGPGRTYYEQYF. CDR3 sequence (DNA): TGTGGCCCGGGAAGGACTTACTACGAGCAGTACTTC.

A single count supports this clonotype. The chain is built from TRBV5-1 and TRBJ2-7; TRBD2 agrees at 13 bases. V was pared by 4 bases and J by 0 bases, with 25 bases of the junction left unmatched. The CDR3 is 23 residues long. The germline gives CDR1 SGHRS, CDR2 YFSETQ. The CDR3 loop reads CASSPRWKAPGTSGTPVSYEQYF. The CDR3 DNA reads TGCGCCAGCAGCCCCCGCTGGAAAGCTCCCGGGACTAGCGGGACCCCTGTCTCCTACGAGCAGTACTTC. The whole variable domain, remainder taken from reference TRBV5-1 and TRBJ2-7, is KAGVTQTPRYLIKTRGQQVTLSCSPISGHRSVSWYQQTPGQGLQFLFEYFSETQRNKGNFPGRFSGRQFSNSRSEMNVSTLELGDSALYLCASSPRWKAPGTSGTPVSYEQYFGPGTRLTVT.

This clonotype was seen many times. This chain links TRBV29-1 with TRBJ2-1; no clear D. Germline CDR1 and CDR2: SQVTM and ANQGSEA. Trimming shortened V by 0 bases and J by 2 bases, and 11 bases separated the two germline ends. This CDR3 comprises 15 residues. The CDR3 reads CSVEDQASTYNEQFF. The CDR3, as DNA: TGCAGCGTTGAAGATCAAGCGTCCACCTACAATGAGCAGTTCTTC.